A single sample is the source of the 30 T cell receptor beta chains below, sequenced in a study of glioma-infiltrating T cells. TCR alpha and beta CDR3 regions were amplified from RNA using iRepertoire nested multiplex PCR. MiXCR was run by TCRdb on the multiplex PCR reads, yielding one entry per CDR3 protein. Among about 380,000 distinct CDR3 sequences, 41% were seen once, and the ten largest hold about 11%. The sample comprised glioma tissue, nonneoplastic brain tissue, or PBMCs (not recorded which). The origin of the receptors is a human donor with low-grade glioma or glioblastoma, undergoing nonglioma brain surgery, or in good health (not recorded which).

The chain recombines TRBV28 with TRBJ1-2; D is unresolved. CDR1 and CDR2 (germline): MDHEN, SYDVKM. V lost 5 bases and J lost 4, with 17 bases in between. This CDR3 comprises 15 residues. The CDR3 bases are TGTGCCAGCAGTCCGCCTTCAGCGGGATCCTATGGCTACACCTTC. Translated: CASSPPSAGSYGYTF.

The chain carries TRBV29-1 and TRBJ1-3, with 9 bases that match TRBD1. The ends lost 5 bases at V and 0 bases at J; junction bases unmatched: 5. Germline CDR1 reads SQVTM; CDR2 reads ANQGSEA. The CDR3 spans 15 residues. CDR3 in amino acids: CSVLEDRGSGNTIYF. As DNA, the CDR3 is TGCAGCGTTTTGGAGGACAGGGGCTCTGGAAACACCATATATTTT. The whole variable domain, remainder taken from reference TRBV29-1 and TRBJ1-3, is SAVISQKPSRDICQRGTSLTIQCQVDSQVTMMFWYRQQPGQSLTLIATANQGSEATYESGFVIDKFPISRPNLTFSTLTVSNMSPEDSSIYLCSVLEDRGSGNTIYFGEGSWLTVV.

For this clonotype: A read error may explain this, as a much larger clone is one base away. This chain links TRBV4-2 with TRBJ2-5; TRBD2 matches at 8 bases. The CDR3 is 14 residues long. V lost 2 bases and J lost 6; bases outside the gene matches: 5. Germline V gene lookup returns CDR1 LGHNA and CDR2 YNFKEQ. The CDR3 nucleotides are TGTGCCAGCAGCCAATCACGGGGGGGCAAGACCCAGTACTTC. This sequence encodes CASSQSRGGKTQYF.

A remark on this clonotype: A much larger clone differs from this one at a single base, so this may be a read error. The chain has TRBV6-1 and TRBJ2-7; D is undetermined. Trimming cost V 7 bases and J 2 bases, with 12 bases left between them. This CDR3 has 13 amino acids. Per germline, CDR1 MNHNS and CDR2 SASEGT. The DNA for the CDR3 is TGTGCCAGCAACCGACGGACGGCCTACGAGCAGTACTTC. Its protein product is CASNRRTAYEQYF.

V gene TRBV3-1 combines with J gene TRBJ2-1, with D possibly called TRBD1 or TRBD2 (5 bases each). Germline lookup yields CDR1 LGHDT and CDR2 YNNKEL (reference sequence). The CDR3 totals 15 residues. V was clipped by 4 bases and J by 14 bases, with 24 bases between them. CDR3 region: CASSRRSGPGSLEFF. CDR3 in DNA: TGTGCCAGCAGCCGGAGATCGGGACCGGGTTCGTTGGAGTTCTTC.

The V call is TRBV14, the J call TRBJ1-2, with 7 nucleotides matching TRBD1. CDR3 length equals 13 residues. With V trimmed by 3 bases and J by 2 bases, 0 bases remained unmatched. Germline V gives CDR1 SGHDN, CDR2 FVKESK. CDR3 amino acids: CASSQGQNYGYTF. CDR3 nucleotide sequence: TGTGCCAGCAGCCAGGGACAGAACTATGGCTACACCTTC.

With regard to this clonotype: One base away lies a much larger clone, so this may be a sequencing read error. The chain combines TRBV20-1 with TRBJ2-3; 9 bases fit TRBD2. CDR1 and CDR2 (germline): DFQATT, SNEGSKA (reference sequence). The junction had 5 bases not matched to a gene; V was cut back by 7 bases and J by 6 bases. The CDR3 totals 12 residues. The CDR3 protein is CSVPSGGDTQYF. The CDR3 nucleotides read TGCAGTGTCCCCAGCGGGGGGGATACGCAGTATTTT.

The rearrangement links TRBV7-2 to TRBJ2-1, with 7 bases fitting TRBD2. Germline V gene lookup returns CDR1 SGHTA and CDR2 FQGNSA. The V gene end was trimmed by 1 base and the J gene end by 9 bases; junction bases not matched to a gene: 15. The CDR3 length is 17 residues. The CDR3 DNA sequence: TGTGCCAGCAGCTTAGTAGGGCGGGCCCCAAAGCGGGGTGAGCAGTTCTTC. Encoded protein: CASSLVGRAPKRGEQFF.

This chain connects TRBV7-8 to TRBJ1-2; the D is unclear. Per germline, CDR1 SGHVS and CDR2 FQNEAQ. There are 12 residues in the CDR3. Trimming took 5 bases from V and 7 from J, leaving 11 bases between them. The CDR3 spells CASSPGIGGYTF. For the CDR3, the DNA is TGTGCCAGCAGCCCGGGCATCGGTGGCTACACCTTC.

In this sample, this clonotype turned up a few times. J is TRBJ1-2 and V is TRBV11-2; D gene unclear. This CDR3 spans 13 amino acids. V lost 2 bases to trimming and J lost 5 bases, with 9 bases between them. The germline V gene has CDR1 SGHAT and CDR2 FQNNGV. The CDR3 region is CASSLLGQYGYTF. As DNA, the CDR3 is TGTGCCAGCAGCTTATTAGGGCAGTATGGCTACACCTTC. Full variable domain (remainder filled in from reference TRBV11-2 and TRBJ1-2): EAGVAQSPRYKIIEKRQSVAFWCNPISGHATLYWYQQILGQGPKLLIQFQNNGVVDDSQLPKDRFSAERLKGVDSTLKIQPAKLEDSAVYLCASSLLGQYGYTFGSGTRLTVV.

This clonotype was seen a handful of times. The V call is TRBV24-1, the J call TRBJ2-3; no definite D call. This CDR3 spans 11 amino acids. The germline V gene encodes CDR1 KGHDR and CDR2 SFDVKD. Trimming took off 6 bases at V and 7 bases at J, with 7 bases between the two ends. The CDR3 loop is CATSSRNTQYF. CDR3 DNA sequence: TGTGCCACCAGTTCACGAAATACGCAGTATTTT.

Remarks on this clonotype: A read error is possible here, since a much larger clone lies one base away. This rearrangement joins TRBV6-2 or TRBV6-3 to TRBJ1-5, with 7 bases lining up with TRBD1. CDR1 and CDR2 from the germline V gene are MNHEY and SVGEGT. The CDR3 is 16 residues long. The CDR3 DNA sequence: TGTGCCAGCAGTACTTACAGGGGAGTTAGCAATAAGCCCCAGCATTTT. It codes for CASSTYRGVSNKPQHF.

As regards this clonotype: It may be a read error: a sequence one base away is much more abundant. The V gene is TRBV2, the J gene TRBJ1-1; perhaps TRBD1 as D (6 bases). Germline lookup yields CDR1 SNHLY and CDR2 FYNNEI. CDR3 length: 15 residues. This CDR3 is CTSSGADSLNTEAFF. CDR3 coding DNA: TGTACCAGCAGTGGGGCGGACAGTTTGAACACTGAAGCTTTCTTT. Together with reference TRBV2 and TRBJ1-1, the CDR3 gives the full variable domain: EPEVTQTPSHQVTQMGQEVILRCVPISNHLYFYWYRQILGQKVEFLVSFYNNEISEKSEIFDDQFSVERPDGSNFTLKIRSTKLEDSAMYFCTSSGADSLNTEAFFGQGTRLTVV.

This clonotype was detected ten times or more. The rearrangement joins TRBV27 to TRBJ1-5; no clear D gene. V lost 4 bases to trimming and J lost 0 bases, with 13 bases between them. Germline CDR1 and CDR2: MNHEY and SMNVEV (reference sequence). This CDR3 has 16 residues. The chain's CDR3 is CASSWQGSNSNQPQHF. The CDR3 region has the DNA TGTGCCAGCAGTTGGCAAGGGAGCAATAGCAATCAGCCCCAGCATTTT.

This chain links TRBV2 with TRBJ2-1; possible D gene TRBD2, 7 bases. Germline assignment: CDR1 SNHLY and CDR2 FYNNEI. This CDR3 is built from 13 residues. Trimming pared 8 bases from V and 6 bases from J, leaving 14 bases between. Here the CDR3 DNA reads TGTGCCAGCGGGGGGAGGGGGGCCAATGAGCAGTTCTTC. Amino acids: CASGGRGANEQFF.

This clonotype was detected ten times or more. The rearrangement uses TRBV15 and TRBJ2-3; D unclear. The germline gives CDR1 LNHNV, CDR2 YYDKDF (reference sequence). The CDR3 spans 14 residues. The V end lost 0 bases, the J end lost 3 bases, and 7 bases lay between the germline ends. The CDR3 region has the DNA TGTGCCACCAGCAGAGATCGCTTGACAGATACGCAGTATTTT. Translating gives CATSRDRLTDTQYF. Full variable domain (remainder filled in from reference TRBV15 and TRBJ2-3): DAMVIQNPRYQVTQFGKPVTLSCSQTLNHNVMYWYQQKSSQAPKLLFHYYDKDFNNEADTPDNFQSRRPNTSFCFLDIRSPGLGDTAMYLCATSRDRLTDTQYFGPGTRLTVL.

The rearrangement links TRBV4-1 to TRBJ2-1; TRBD2 is a possible D gene (5 bases). Germline V CDR1 and CDR2: MGHRA, YSYEKL. Trimming left V 1 base short and J 6 bases short, with 19 bases between. CDR3 size: 17 residues. The CDR3 sequence is CASSQVGGAVGFNEQFF. CDR3 nucleotide sequence: TGCGCCAGCAGCCAAGTTGGAGGAGCGGTAGGATTCAATGAGCAGTTCTTC.

Note on this clonotype: A much larger clone lies a single base off, so this may be a read error. This chain connects TRBV10-2 to TRBJ2-7; 10 nucleotides agree with TRBD2. Per the germline V gene, CDR1 is WSHSY and CDR2 is SAAADI. The CDR3 consists of 15 residues. The CDR3 sequence: CASSTTSGLRNEKFF. The CDR3 bases are TGTGCCAGCAGTACGACTAGCGGGTTGAGGAATGAGAAGTTCTTC.

This chain links TRBV5-4 with TRBJ2-7, with TRBD2 matching 10 bases. CDR3 length: 17 amino acids. The J segment lost 4 bases and the V segment lost 0 bases, leaving 10 bases of the junction unmatched. CDR1 is SGHNT, CDR2 YYREEE, per germline (reference sequence). CDR3 sequence: CASSLGGLAGDLYEQYF. Here the CDR3 DNA reads TGTGCCAGCAGCTTGGGAGGTCTAGCGGGAGATCTTTACGAGCAGTACTTC.

This clonotype was found a few times. This chain joins TRBV4-2 and TRBJ2-1; 8 positions agree with TRBD2. The length of the CDR3 is 20 residues. V gave up 0 bases and J gave up 3 bases; unmatched junction bases: 16. The V gene's germline CDR1 is LGHNA and CDR2 YNFKEQ. As DNA, the CDR3 is TGTGCCAGCAGCCAAGAAGGGGAAGGGGCGGGAGGCCCCCACTACAATGAGCAGTTCTTC. It yields the protein CASSQEGEGAGGPHYNEQFF.

This clonotype has a count of ten or more. This chain uses TRBV15 with TRBJ1-5; D is ambiguous. Germline-derived CDR1 and CDR2 are LNHNV and YYDKDF (reference sequence). Trimming stripped 1 base from V and 0 bases from J, with 10 bases between. The CDR3 consists of 16 residues. The CDR3 loop is CATSRGLLYSNQPQHF. DNA for the CDR3: TGTGCCACCAGCAGAGGACTCCTTTATAGCAATCAGCCCCAGCATTTT.

This rearrangement joins TRBV5-1 to TRBJ1-6; tentatively, D is TRBD1 (6 bases). The V end was cut by 4 bases, the J end by 3 bases, with 14 bases between. The CDR3 covers 16 residues. Germline V gene lookup returns CDR1 SGHRS and CDR2 YFSETQ. This CDR3 is CASSPLGQLYNSPLHF. The CDR3 DNA reads TGCGCCAGCAGCCCCCTTGGACAGCTCTATAATTCACCCCTCCACTTT.

This clonotype came up a few times. The chain employs TRBV24-1 and TRBJ2-3; possibly TRBD1 or TRBD2 for D (6 bases each). Germline values: CDR1 KGHDR, CDR2 SFDVKD. V dropped 1 base and J dropped 3 bases, with 7 bases sitting between them. The CDR3 spans 14 residues. CDR3: CATSDLGGTDTQYF. CDR3 DNA sequence: TGTGCCACCAGTGATTTAGGGGGGACAGATACGCAGTATTTT.

This clonotype was seen only a few times. The rearrangement joins TRBV6-2 or TRBV6-3 to TRBJ2-7, with D hard to call. Trimming removed 2 bases at V and 3 bases at J, with 14 bases between. This CDR3 region has 15 residues. Looked up from germline, CDR1 is MNHEY and CDR2 is SVGEGT. CDR3 nucleotides: TGTGCCAGCAGTTACCCTTACCGGGCCAACTACGAGCAGTACTTC. It yields the protein CASSYPYRANYEQYF.

This clonotype has a handful of counts. The chain employs TRBV6-1 and TRBJ2-3; 9 bases match TRBD1. The CDR3 is 14 amino acids. Looked up from germline, CDR1 is MNHNS and CDR2 is SASEGT. V lost 4 bases to trimming and J lost 3 bases; unmatched junction nucleotides: 2. CDR3 nucleotides: TGTGCCAGCAGTGTTGGACAGGGGACAGATACGCAGTATTTT. Its protein is CASSVGQGTDTQYF.

The gene calls are TRBV2 and TRBJ1-1; D is undetermined. This CDR3 has 13 residues. Germline V gene data show CDR1 as SNHLY and CDR2 as FYNNEI. Trimming removed 1 base at V and 5 bases at J, with 8 bases between. CDR3 DNA sequence: TGTGCCAGCAGTGAAGTGGGAAGGACTGAAGCTTTCTTT. It codes for CASSEVGRTEAFF.

To note about this clonotype: Possible read error: a much larger clone is one base away. The chain links TRBV27 to TRBJ2-1, with 8 bases fitting TRBD2. Germline CDR1 is MNHEY and CDR2 is SMNVEV (reference sequence). There are 16 residues in the CDR3. The CDR3 reads CASALAAFSSYNERFF. The DNA for the CDR3 is TGTGCCAGTGCACTAGCGGCCTTTAGCTCCTACAATGAGCGGTTCTTC.

This clonotype came up a few times. V and J are TRBV7-2 and TRBJ1-5; D may be TRBD1 (5 bases). The germline V gene encodes CDR1 SGHTA and CDR2 FQGNSA. CDR3 length: 16 residues. Trimming pared 3 bases from V and 5 bases from J, leaving 17 bases between. Here the CDR3 DNA reads TGTGCCAGCAGCTTTTGGGGGGGGTTGAAGGATCAGCCCCAGCATTTT. As protein: CASSFWGGLKDQPQHF. Full variable domain (rest looked up from reference TRBV7-2 and TRBJ1-5): GAGVSQSPSNKVTEKGKDVELRCDPISGHTALYWYRQSLGQGLEFLIYFQGNSAPDKSGLPSDRFSAERTGGSVSTLTIQRTQQEDSAVYLCASSFWGGLKDQPQHFGDGTRLSIL.

The V call is TRBV7-9, the J call TRBJ2-4; possibly TRBD1 for D (6 bases). CDR3 length equals 16 residues. In germline, CDR1 is SEHNR, CDR2 FQNEAQ (reference sequence). V was trimmed by 5 bases and J by 4 bases, leaving 18 bases between them. CDR3 amino acids: CASSPGSRGSKNIQYF. CDR3 nucleotide sequence: TGTGCCAGCAGCCCTGGAAGCAGGGGTTCAAAAAACATTCAGTACTTC.

To note about this clonotype: A junction end diverges from the germline sequence, so it may reflect a read error. The V call is TRBV6-5, the J call TRBJ1-1; D is unclear. Germline V CDR1 and CDR2: MNHEY, SVGAGI. There are 13 residues in the CDR3. The CDR3 loop reads CASIETGNTEAFF. The CDR3 nucleotides read TGCGCCAGCATCGAGACTGGGAACACTGAAGCTTTCTTT.